A selection of T cell receptor beta chains follows, all from one sample in a study of cytomegalovirus exposure and HLA in healthy donors. TCRdb keeps only in-frame clones here, not all; method: immunoSEQ multiplex PCR. The profile shows roughly 90,000 clones, around three quarters of them singletons. The source material was PBMCs. The receptors stem from a man younger than 40 in good health and CMV-seronegative. Both conserved end residues are part of each CDR3. D genes are given only for firm matches. Clone size, where shown, is once, few, many, or a class for clones that have expanded.

>TRBJ2-1|NA|NA|TRBV7-2
TGTGCCAGCAGCTTACGCGGCGGAGAGCAGTTCTTC
CASSLRGGEQFF
>TRBJ1-4|TRBD1|NA|TRBV14
TGTGCCAGCAGCCAAAGACAGGGGAAACTGTTTTTT
CASSQRQGKLFF
>TRBJ2-5|NA|NA|TRBV7-2
TGTGCCAGCAGTCAAGGCGGAGCAAGCGAGACCCAGTACTTC
CASSQGGASETQYF
>TRBJ2-1|TRBD2|NA|TRBV6-1
TGTGCCAGCAGTGCAGCGGGAGAAGTGAGTGAGCAGTTCTTC
CASSAAGEVSEQFF
>TRBJ2-3|TRBD2|NA|TRBV5-4
TGTGCCAGCAGCTTCAAGCGGGAGAGCACAGATACGCAGTATTTT
CASSFKRESTDTQYF
>TRBJ2-7|NA|NA|TRBV7-9
TGTGCCAGCAGCTTATCGTCTCCCTACGAGCAGTACTTC
CASSLSSPYEQYF
>TRBJ2-3|NA|once|TRBV27
TGTGCCAGCAAACCCAGAAGCACAGATACGCAGTATTTT
CASKPRSTDTQYF
>TRBJ2-7|NA|NA|TRBV4-3
TGCGCCAGCAGTACGGTGGGCAGGGGCTCCTACGAGCAGTACTTC
CASSTVGRGSYEQYF
>TRBJ2-7|TRBD1|NA|TRBV29-1
TGCAGCGTAGTCCGACAGGGGGCTCAGGACGAGCAGTACTTC
CSVVRQGAQDEQYF
>TRBJ2-1|TRBD2|NA|TRBV7-9
TGTGCCAGCAGCGCCCTAGCGGGATCTTACAATGAGCAGTTCTTC
CASSALAGSYNEQFF
>TRBJ2-7|TRBD2|once|TRBV30
TGTGCCTGGAGTGTAACGGCTAGCGGGAGCAATGAGCAGTACTTC
CAWSVTASGSNEQYF
>TRBJ2-1|NA|NA|TRBV25-1
TGTGCCAGCAGTGAAGCCCCTCCAGACAATGAGCAGTTCTTC
CASSEAPPDNEQFF
>TRBJ2-3|NA|NA|TRBV19
TGTGCCAGTAGTATCATCGGACAGATAACAGATACGCAGTATTTT
CASSIIGQITDTQYF
>TRBJ2-5|NA|few|TRBV30
TGTGCCTGGAGTGTACTGGAGACCCAGTACTTC
CAWSVLETQYF
>TRBJ1-1|NA|NA|TRBV19
TGTGCCAGCCTAGACCGTGGTGGTCGGAACACTGAAGCTTTCTTT
CASLDRGGRNTEAFF
>TRBJ2-1|NA|NA|TRBV7-9
TGTGCCAGCAGCTTAGGGCTGACATACAATGAGCAGTTCTTC
CASSLGLTYNEQFF
>TRBJ1-1|TRBD1|NA|TRBV30
TGTGCCTGGAGTGTAACAGGGGCTGAAGCTTTCTTT
CAWSVTGAEAFF
>TRBJ2-1|NA|NA|TRBV27
TGTGCCAGCAGTTTTGACATGGATAGGTATGAGCAGTTCTTC
CASSFDMDRYEQFF
>TRBJ2-2|NA|NA|TRBV6-5
TGTGCCAGCATCAGGGGCGAGACCGGGGAGCTGTTTTTT
CASIRGETGELFF
>TRBJ1-1|TRBD1|once|TRBV5-1
TGCGCCAGCAGCTTAGGGGGCAGGGACACTGAAGCTTTCTTT
CASSLGGRDTEAFF
>TRBJ2-7|NA|NA|TRBV6-5
TGTGCCAGCAGTTACTCAACGACAGGCAACGAGCAGTACTTC
CASSYSTTGNEQYF
>TRBJ2-7|NA|NA|TRBV7-2
TGTGCCAGCAGCTTACGCGTAGTGGGCAGGGTATCCTACGAGCAGTACTTC
CASSLRVVGRVSYEQYF
>TRBJ1-5|NA|NA|TRBV28
TGTGCCAGCAGCGGCGGGCCCCAGCCCCAGCATTTT
CASSGGPQPQHF
>TRBJ1-2|NA|NA|TRBV7-9
TGTGCCAGCAGCCCCCTGGGGGGAAGCGGCTACACCTTC
CASSPLGGSGYTF
>TRBJ1-5|NA|NA|TRBV2
TGTGCCAGCAGAGGGGCAGAAAATAGCAATCAGCCCCAGCATTTT
CASRGAENSNQPQHF
>TRBJ1-4|TRBD1|NA|TRBV23-1
TGCGCCAGCAGTCCGGGACAGGGGCCTTTTGATGAAAAACTGTTTTTT
CASSPGQGPFDEKLFF
>TRBJ1-1|NA|few|TRBV18
TGTGCCAGCTCGGCAATGAACACTGAAGCTTTCTTT
CASSAMNTEAFF
>TRBJ1-1|NA|once|TRBV6-1
TGTGCCAGCAGGGGGGGTGCAGGTAGGGACACTGAAGCTTTCTTT
CASRGGAGRDTEAFF
>TRBJ2-1|TRBD1|NA|TRBV5-4
TGTGCCAGCAGCAGCGGGACAGGGGGCAATGAGCAGTTCTTC
CASSSGTGGNEQFF
>TRBJ1-1|NA|NA|TRBV7-2
TGTGCCAGCAGCTACTCATGGAACACTGAAGCTTTCTTT
CASSYSWNTEAFF
>TRBJ2-7|NA|once|TRBV6-5
TGTGCCAGCAGTTACTCGCCTCCTCGTAGTCACGAGCAGTACTTC
CASSYSPPRSHEQYF
>TRBJ2-5|TRBD2|NA|TRBV4-2
TGTGCCAGCAGCCATGGCGGGGCTAGCGGGGGACAAGAGACCCAGTACTTC
CASSHGGASGGQETQYF
>TRBJ1-6|NA|once|TRBV5-4
TGTGCCAGCAGCTTGGGGACAGCCTATAATTCACCCCTCCACTTT
CASSLGTAYNSPLHF
>TRBJ1-1|TRBD1|NA|TRBV30
TGTGCCTGGGCGGGACAGCCGAACACTGAAGCTTTCTTT
CAWAGQPNTEAFF
>TRBJ1-2|TRBD1|NA|TRBV5-1
TGCGCCAGCAGATCTGACAGGGCCCAAAGGGGCTACACCTTC
CASRSDRAQRGYTF
>TRBJ2-2|TRBD2|NA|TRBV4-1
TGCGCCAGCAGCCAGGCAGCGGGAGGGGTGAGCGGGGAGCTGTTTTTT
CASSQAAGGVSGELFF
>TRBJ2-1|TRBD1|NA|TRBV6-1
TGTGCCAGCAGTGAAGGGGGACAGCCGTACAATGAGCAGTTCTTC
CASSEGGQPYNEQFF
>TRBJ2-7|NA|few|TRBV6-1
TGTGCCAGCGGACAGAGCGGTCGCTACGAGCAGTACTTC
CASGQSGRYEQYF
>TRBJ1-1|NA|NA|TRBV9
TGTGCCAGCGCTCACTACGCGAACACTGAAGCTTTCTTT
CASAHYANTEAFF
>TRBJ1-2|TRBD1|NA|TRBV19
TGTGCCAGTGGACAGGCCTATGGCTACACCTTC
CASGQAYGYTF
>TRBJ1-2|NA|NA|TRBV28
TGTGCCAGCAGTCCCCTTCAGGGGCGCTACACCTTC
CASSPLQGRYTF
>TRBJ1-5|NA|NA|TRBV7-6
TGTGCCAGCAGCTTAGAAAAGGAGATGACCCAGCATTTT
CASSLEKEMTQHF
>TRBJ1-2|NA|NA|TRBV25-1
TGTGCCAGCAGTGAATCCAGCGGAGGAACCTATGGCTACACCTTC
CASSESSGGTYGYTF
>TRBJ1-2|TRBD1|NA|TRBV25-1
TGTGCCAGCAGGAGGGACAGCGCAAACGCTAACTATGGCTACACCTTC
CASRRDSANANYGYTF
>TRBJ1-1|NA|many|TRBV5-1
TGCGCCAGCAGCTTGGGACAGTTAACGAACACTGAAGCTTTCTTT
CASSLGQLTNTEAFF
>TRBJ1-5|NA|once|TRBV27
TGTGCCAGCAGTTGGTTCGGGGGGGCGCATCAGCCCCAGCATTTT
CASSWFGGAHQPQHF